This TCR beta chain was found in a study of neoadjuvant nivolumab and ipilimumab in lung cancer. Findings and caveats of the study: TCR sequencing covered a small number of samples. TCR clonality did not significantly correlate with pathologic tumor regression. Only two of four nivolumab-treated tumors gained richness and clonality by surgery. Higher pretherapy blood TCR richness went with higher resected-tumor richness.

As for this clone: The antigen remains unidentified.

Clones were sequenced by immunoSEQ multiplex PCR, and TCRdb holds only the in-frame ones, with some missing. The data contain tens of thousands of clones, roughly 87% of them singletons. CDR1 is SGHRS and CDR2 is YFSETQ in the germline V gene. The CDR3 covers 15 residues. Trimming cost V 4 bases and J 6 bases; bases outside gene matches: 11. This sequence joins TRBV5-1 and TRBJ2-5, with 8 bases fitting TRBD1. The source material was peripheral blood, sampled before neoadjuvant nivolumab, alone or with ipilimumab. The TCR originated in an adult with non-small cell lung cancer. The CDR3 DNA reads TGCGCCAGCAGCGCCGACGGGACAGGCCCCAAGACCCAGTACTTC. This encodes CASSADGTGPKTQYF.